Following are 24 T cell receptor beta chains from one sample sequenced in a study of blood T cells in healthy people across ages. With a J-beta primer mix and a sample-barcoded 5' primer, a second PCR ran about 6 to 11 cycles. Each CDR3 protein gets one entry after TCRdb re-called the 5' RACE reads with MiXCR. The sample lists roughly 640,000 distinct CDR3 sequences, roughly 31% seen once, with 15% to 17% in the top ten. The sample was blood. These receptors were collected from a woman older than 75 in good health.

V and J are TRBV12-3 or TRBV12-4 and TRBJ2-3; 7 positions match TRBD1. CDR3 length: 14 amino acids. CDR3 residues: CASDRAPSTDTQYF. In DNA form, the CDR3 reads TGTGCTAGCGACAGGGCCCCAAGCACAGATACGCAGTATTTT.

The J gene is TRBJ2-7, the V gene TRBV29-1, with D perhaps assigned TRBD1 or TRBD2 (5 bases each). Gene TRBJ2-5 matches the end of the DNA better, so the J call may be wrong. CDR1 and CDR2 (germline): SQVTM, ANQGSEA. CDR3 length: 12 residues. CDR3 in DNA: TGCAGCGTTGTGGGACGGTCAGAGACCCAGTACTTC. Its translation: CSVVGRSETQYF.

In this sample, this clonotype turned up many times. This rearrangement joins TRBV7-2 to TRBJ2-3; the match to TRBD2 covers 10 bases. The length of the CDR3 is 16 residues. J lost 4 bases, V lost 2 bases, and 6 bases had no gene match. CDR1 is SGHTA and CDR2 is FQGNSA in the germline V gene. DNA for the CDR3: TGTGCCAGCAGCTTACCTGGACTAGCGGTGTCAGATACGCAGTATTTT. Its protein is CASSLPGLAVSDTQYF.

This clonotype has a count of ten or more. J is TRBJ1-5 and V is TRBV2; 9 nucleotides match TRBD1. V shed 2 bases, J shed 2 bases, and the junction held 7 bases outside the gene matches. Germline-derived CDR1 and CDR2 are SNHLY and FYNNEI. The CDR3 covers 17 residues. The CDR3 DNA reads TGTGCCAGCAGTGAAACAGGGGGCGGTTTGGGCAATCAGCCCCAGCATTTT. This translates into CASSETGGGLGNQPQHF.

This clonotype was found many times. DNA of the CDR3: TGTGCCAGCAGACCCGGGACAGGGGTTCGAGAGCAGTTCTTC. This gives the protein CASRPGTGVREQFF. The V gene is TRBV6-5, the J gene TRBJ2-1, with TRBD1 matching 10 bases. V gave up 6 bases and J gave up 10 bases; unmatched junction bases: 9. Per the germline V gene, CDR1 is MNHEY and CDR2 is SVGAGI. There are 14 residues in the CDR3.

In its sample, this clonotype was seen many times. V and J are TRBV20-1 and TRBJ1-5; D call uncertain. The CDR3 runs 13 residues. CDR1 is DFQATT, CDR2 SNEGSKA, per germline (reference sequence). With 7 bases removed from V and 6 bases from J, the gap between germline ends came to 16 bases. CDR3 bases: TGCAGTGGTATTGCTAAACCGGGTCAGCCCCAGCATTTT. It translates to CSGIAKPGQPQHF.

The rearrangement uses TRBV6-1 and TRBJ2-2; 10 nucleotides align to TRBD1. Germline V gene data show CDR1 as MNHNS and CDR2 as SASEGT. CDR3 size: 20 residues. V was clipped by 5 bases and J by 0 bases; unmatched bases: 15. DNA for the CDR3: TGTGCCAGCAGTCCACTACGGGGACAGGGGCAAAGCACGAACACCGGGGAGCTGTTTTTT. It specifies CASSPLRGQGQSTNTGELFF.

V gene TRBV6-6 combines with J gene TRBJ1-6, with D maybe TRBD1 (6 bases). V lost 6 bases to trimming and J lost 7 bases, with 19 bases between them. This CDR3 spans 16 amino acids. Germline V gene sequence: CDR1 MNHNY, CDR2 SVGAGI (reference sequence). The CDR3 region has the DNA TGTGCCAGCAGCGGAGCCGGGACAAAAATAAATTCACCCCTCCACTTT. Protein: CASSGAGTKINSPLHF.

As for this clonotype: A junction boundary mismatches the germline segment, possibly from a read error. This chain connects TRBV9 to TRBJ1-6; a weak D match, TRBD1 (5 bases). The CDR3 totals 15 residues. Per germline, CDR1 SGDLS and CDR2 YYNGEE. The CDR3 sequence: CASSVLQTRDSPPHF. In nucleotides, the CDR3 is TGTGCCAGCAGCGTTCTCCAGACAAGGGACTCACCCCCCCACTTT.

There are many counts of this clonotype. The chain couples TRBV7-3 to TRBJ2-1; 7 positions match TRBD2. The CDR3 runs 14 residues. Per germline, CDR1 SGHTA and CDR2 FQGTGA. J was trimmed by 4 bases and V by 2 bases; bases with no gene match: 2. The CDR3 bases are TGTGCCAGCAGCTTACGCGGGGGTTACAATGAGCAGTTCTTC. It specifies CASSLRGGYNEQFF.

The chain joins TRBV20-1 to TRBJ2-7, with D unclear. The CDR3 contains 14 residues. V lost 0 bases to trimming and J lost 0 bases, with 9 bases between them. From germline, CDR1 is DFQATT and CDR2 SNEGSKA (reference sequence). The CDR3 DNA reads TGCAGTGCTAGAGACCTAGTCAACTCCTACGAGCAGTACTTC. Its translation: CSARDLVNSYEQYF.

Concerning this clonotype itself: This clone may be a read error of a much larger clone one base away. The chain links TRBV7-9 to TRBJ1-1, with D unclear. With 5 bases removed from V and 8 bases from J, the gap between germline ends came to 21 bases. The CDR3 extends over 15 amino acids. Germline V CDR1 and CDR2: SEHNR, FQNEAQ (reference sequence). In DNA, the CDR3 is TGTGCCAGCAGCCTTCTCGGCCCGGTGGAGAAAGAAGCTTTCTTT. Translating gives CASSLLGPVEKEAFF.

This sequence joins TRBV20-1 and TRBJ2-3; tentatively, D is TRBD1 or TRBD2 (6 bases each). The V end was cut by 5 bases, the J end by 0 bases, with 15 bases between. The CDR3 extends over 15 amino acids. CDR1 and CDR2 from the germline V gene are DFQATT and SNEGSKA (reference sequence). The CDR3 is CSAPPGDTSTDTQYF. As DNA, the CDR3 is TGCAGTGCTCCCCCGGGGGACACTAGCACAGATACGCAGTATTTT.

This clonotype occurred many times. The chain employs TRBV29-1 and TRBJ1-2; no reliable D call. CDR1 and CDR2 (germline): SQVTM, ANQGSEA. This CDR3 spans 14 amino acids. Trimming stripped 1 base from V and 4 bases from J, with 13 bases between. CDR3 amino acids: CSVEATGMGYGYTF. Here the CDR3 DNA reads TGCAGCGTTGAAGCGACCGGGATGGGCTATGGCTACACCTTC.

DNA of the CDR3: TGTGCCAGCAGCTTAGACGGGACACATAGTAGGTACAATGAGCAGTTCTTC. Residues: CASSLDGTHSRYNEQFF. V gene TRBV7-2 combines with J gene TRBJ2-1, with TRBD1 as a possible D gene (6 bases). Trimming stripped 1 base from V and 4 bases from J, with 17 bases between. Germline CDR1 reads SGHTA; CDR2 reads FQGNSA. The CDR3 contains 17 residues.

With respect to this clonotype: This sequence may be a read error, since a much larger clone differs from it by one base. V gene TRBV6-5 combines with J gene TRBJ1-5; D might be TRBD1 (5 bases). The CDR3 sequence is 15 residues long. Germline CDR1 reads MNHEY; CDR2 reads SVGAGI. Trimming cost V 6 bases and J 2 bases, with 14 bases left between them. The CDR3: CASSGRGSGNQPQHF. The CDR3 bases are TGTGCCAGCAGCGGACGGGGGTCAGGCAATCAGCCCCAGCATTTT.

This clonotype was seen many times. The J gene is TRBJ2-1, the V gene TRBV12-3 or TRBV12-4; 9 bases are a match to TRBD2. There are 16 residues in the CDR3. The V segment lost 3 bases and the J segment 8 bases; nucleotides outside the gene matches: 11. DNA for the CDR3: TGTGCCAGCAGTTTCAAAGCGGGGGGCGGGGGCTATGAGCAGTTCTTC. It encodes CASSFKAGGGGYEQFF.

Many counts were recorded for this clonotype. This rearrangement joins TRBV7-2 to TRBJ2-3; D is possibly TRBD2 (6 bases). The CDR3 consists of 16 residues. The germline V gene encodes CDR1 SGHTA and CDR2 FQGNSA. Trimming took 3 bases from V and 1 from J, leaving 14 bases between them. The CDR3 loop reads CASSLDPGLGTDTQYF. The CDR3 nucleotides read TGTGCCAGCAGCTTGGACCCGGGACTCGGCACAGATACGCAGTATTTT.

This clonotype has only a few counts. This chain connects TRBV5-1 to TRBJ1-5; D is perhaps TRBD1 (5 bases). This CDR3 contains 13 residues. Trimming took 1 base from V and 9 from J, leaving 11 bases between them. Germline-derived CDR1 and CDR2 are SGHRS and YFSETQ. The DNA for the CDR3 is TGCGCCAGCAGCTTGAACTCCGGGGGGCCCCAGCATTTT. The encoded protein is CASSLNSGGPQHF.

This clonotype was picked up many times. It may be a read error: a sequence one base away is much more abundant. The chain uses TRBV20-1 and TRBJ1-6; the match to TRBD1 covers 9 bases. This CDR3 spans 18 amino acids. Looked up from germline, CDR1 is DFQATT and CDR2 is SNEGSKA (reference sequence). The CDR3 DNA follows: TGCAGTGCTAGTAGCCGACAGGGGGTCAGCTCCTATAATTCACCCCCCCACTTT. Translation: CSASSRQGVSSYNSPPHF.

The sample holds many counts of this clonotype. The V gene is TRBV20-1, the J gene TRBJ2-5; 7 positions match TRBD1. CDR3 length: 13 residues. Trimming at V came to 4 bases and at J to 0 bases, leaving 2 bases not matched to a gene. CDR1 and CDR2 (germline): DFQATT, SNEGSKA (reference sequence). The CDR3 nucleotides read TGCAGTGCTACTGGGACAGACCAAGAGACCCAGTACTTC. Translation gives CSATGTDQETQYF.

This clonotype came up many times. The rearrangement joins TRBV7-3 to TRBJ2-1; the D is unclear. Germline values: CDR1 SGHTA, CDR2 FQGTGA. The length of the CDR3 is 13 residues. Between the trimmed V and J ends, which lost 5 bases and 7 bases, there was a span of 12 bases. The DNA for the CDR3 is TGTGCCAGCAGCCCGGGCCGGGTGAATGAGCAGTTCTTC. Translating it yields CASSPGRVNEQFF.

In regard to this clonotype: It may be a read error: a sequence one base away is much more abundant. The V gene is TRBV12-3 or TRBV12-4, the J gene TRBJ2-7, with D tentatively TRBD1 or TRBD2 (5 bases each). The CDR3 is 15 amino acids. V was pared by 6 bases and J by 0 bases, with 15 bases between. The CDR3 sequence: CASRLGDLGSYEQYF. The CDR3 DNA sequence: TGTGCCAGCAGACTGGGGGACCTCGGCTCCTACGAGCAGTACTTC.

This clonotype was observed at least ten times. A much larger clonotype is one base distant, so this may be a read error. The V gene is TRBV3-1, the J gene TRBJ2-5; tentative D call: TRBD2 (6 bases). Germline V gives CDR1 LGHDT, CDR2 YNNKEL (reference sequence). V lost 1 base, J lost 9 bases, and 9 bases lay in between. The CDR3 is 12 amino acids. The CDR3 is CASSQAREAQYF. In DNA, the CDR3 is TGTGCCAGCAGCCAAGCTAGGGAGGCCCAGTACTTC.